This T cell receptor beta chain was observed in a study of T cells after yellow fever vaccination. Regarding the study as a whole: Clonotype sharing between CD4 and CD8 compartments was small.

Universal primer sites and UMIs were introduced during 5'RACE template-switching synthesis of TCR cDNA. One entry per CDR3 protein, called by TCRdb with MiXCR from the 5' RACE reads. The sample shows about 320,000 distinct CDR3 sequences, about 11% of them seen only once. This clonotype was recorded many times. Antigen specificity is unknown. The receptor was derived from a man between 18 and 29 years old who received the YFV17D yellow fever vaccine. The material sequenced was CD4+ T cells sorted from PBMCs, taken 45 days after the yellow fever booster vaccination.

The CDR3 nucleotides read TGCGCCAGCGTCGGACAGAGTCCGGCCTACGAGCAGTACGTC. It codes for CASVGQSPAYEQYV. The chain has TRBV5-1 and TRBJ2-7; D possibly corresponds to TRBD1 (6 bases). Germline V gene lookup returns CDR1 SGHRS and CDR2 YFSETQ. The CDR3 has 14 residues. The V gene lost 7 bases and the J gene lost 2 bases, with 16 bases spanning the gap.